This T cell receptor beta chain was found in a study of T cells in Graves' hyperthyroidism and ophthalmopathy. Turning to the study itself: Peripheral blood was taken when the disease was first diagnosed, before any treatment began.

Lactation, pregnancy, other autoimmune disease or uncontrolled infection excluded patients. PBMCs were collected from an approximately 9.4 ml volume of fresh peripheral blood. CDR3 length: 10 residues. V lost 7 bases, J lost 8 bases, and 9 bases lay in between. Germline V gene sequence: CDR1 SQVTM, CDR2 ANQGSEA. Template material for amplifying TCR beta CDR3 regions consisted of RNA transcripts. The TCR CDR3 was amplified in a first-round RT-PCR using the HTBI primer set. From the multiplex PCR reads, TCRdb called clonotypes with MiXCR, one entry per CDR3 protein. The repertoire holds hundreds of thousands of distinct CDR3 sequences, with approximately 15% as singletons. Study-wide points: The model forecast ophthalmopathy, anticipating it by a median around 6.9 months before onset.

This clonotype was seen a handful of times. Its specificity is unknown. This TCR came from a woman aged 18-30 years with Graves' hyperthyroidism. The V call is TRBV29-1, the J call TRBJ2-1; D gene ambiguous. Sequencing was done on a sample of blood. CDR3 in amino acids: CSGGSYEQFF. The CDR3 DNA sequence: TGCAGCGGGGGTTCATATGAGCAGTTCTTC.